One and the same sample provided the 30 T cell receptor beta chains below, sequenced in a study of CD8+CD57+ T cells in acquired aplastic anemia. Researchers used genomic DNA as the template to profile TCR beta VDJ and CDR3. In TCRdb, the reads were re-called with MiXCR into one record per CDR3 protein. The sample includes about 420,000 distinct CDR3 sequences, 55% to 75% of them seen just once. Sequencing was carried out using sorted CD4+, CD8+, or CD8+CD57+ T cells (not recorded which) from PBMCs. These receptor sequences come from a human donor in good health, serving as a control.

In this sample, this clonotype turned up many times. The V and J genes are TRBV20-1 and TRBJ1-3; 8 bases are shared with TRBD1. Trimming removed 2 bases from V and 3 bases from J; junction bases left unmatched: 9. Germline V gene sequence: CDR1 DFQATT, CDR2 SNEGSKA (reference sequence). This CDR3 comprises 16 residues. CDR3 in DNA: TGCAGTGCTAGATCACGGGAGGACAGGGATGGAAACACCATATATTTT. Protein: CSARSREDRDGNTIYF.

The sample holds many counts of this clonotype. The gene calls are TRBV20-1 and TRBJ2-1; 7 positions agree with TRBD2. V dropped 1 base and J dropped 0; count of bases not matched to a gene: 3. The CDR3 runs 15 residues. CDR1 and CDR2 from the germline V gene are DFQATT and SNEGSKA (reference sequence). The CDR3 protein is CSARAGGNSYNEQFF. CDR3 nucleotides: TGCAGTGCTAGAGCGGGGGGAAACTCCTACAATGAGCAGTTCTTC.

As to this clonotype: One end of the junction varies from germline; a read error may be responsible. The chain combines TRBV7-9 with TRBJ2-1; D not certain. Germline V gives CDR1 SEHNR, CDR2 FQNEAQ (reference sequence). The CDR3 loop spans 15 amino acids. This CDR3 reads CASSLEPGAEDDQFF. In DNA, the CDR3 is TGTGCCAGCAGCTTAGAGCCAGGCGCCGAGGATGACCAGTTCTTC.

This clonotype was detected ten times or more. V gene TRBV18 combines with J gene TRBJ1-6; no definite D call. Looked up from germline, CDR1 is KGHSH and CDR2 is LQKENI. Trimming removed 2 bases at V and 4 bases at J, with 6 bases between. This CDR3 has 14 residues. CDR3 sequence reads: CASSPSKYNSPLHF. The CDR3 DNA is TGTGCCAGCTCACCAAGCAAATATAATTCACCCCTCCACTTT.

Points on this clonotype: At one end the junction does not follow the germline gene, possibly because of a read error. CDR3 amino acids: CASIVGIVPTEAFF. In DNA form, the CDR3 reads TGCGCCAGCATTGTCGGGATTGTTCCCACTGAAGCTTTCTTT. The chain is built from TRBV7-3 and TRBJ1-1, with D uncertain. CDR1 is SGHTA and CDR2 is FQGTGA in the germline V gene. This CDR3 spans 14 amino acids.

The V call is TRBV10-3, the J call TRBJ1-5; D is unclear. V was pared by 0 bases and J by 15 bases, with 15 bases between. The CDR3 spans 13 residues. Germline CDR1 ENHRY, CDR2 SYGVKD. The CDR3 spells CAISESFNQHPHF. DNA for the CDR3: TGTGCCATCAGTGAGTCGTTCAATCAGCACCCGCATTTT.

For this clonotype: The conserved final phenylalanine or tryptophan is absent from the CDR3, which likely points to a read error. No DNA is shown, since the ends of the CDR3 on it are uncertain; the CDR3 is the one TCRdb lists. The chain has TRBV24-1 and TRBJ1-6. Germline V gene data show CDR1 as KGHDR and CDR2 as SFDVKD. Including both end residues, the CDR3 is 14 amino acids long. The CDR3 sequence is CATSDLAGTEITYT.

This clonotype occurred many times. This chain links TRBV2 with TRBJ1-6, with unresolved D. The CDR3 consists of 11 residues. V lost 3 bases and J 9 bases, leaving 3 bases between the germline ends. CDR1 SNHLY and CDR2 FYNNEI come from the germline V gene. CDR3 amino acids: CASSETSPLHF. The CDR3, as DNA: TGTGCCAGCAGTGAGACTTCACCCCTCCACTTT.

On this clonotype: Mismatch with germline at one junction end may stem from a read error. The chain employs TRBV7-6 and TRBJ1-3; D unclear. Germline assignment: CDR1 SGHVS and CDR2 FNYEAQ. The CDR3 contains 15 residues. The CDR3 here is CASSLDGTTGDTIYF. CDR3 sequence (DNA): TGTGCCAGCAGCTTAGATGGTACAACTGGAGACACCATATATTTT.

With respect to this clonotype: Likely a read error: the CDR3 ends without its conserved phenylalanine or tryptophan. The chain recombines TRBV7-2 with TRBJ1-4; 9 nucleotides line up with TRBD1. Germline CDR1 reads SGHTA; CDR2 reads FQGNSA. V shed 5 bases and J 14 bases; nucleotides not matched to a gene: 9. The length of the CDR3 is 13 residues. The CDR3 loop reads CASSQRQGDKLFL. For the CDR3, the DNA is TGTGCCAGCAGCCAGCGACAGGGGGATAAGCTGTTTCTT.

About this clonotype: This may stem from a read error, because a much larger clone lies one nucleotide away. The chain recombines TRBV4-2 with TRBJ1-5; D call uncertain. Germline V lookup: CDR1 LGHNA, CDR2 YNFKEQ. Deletions cut 4 bases from V and 1 base from J, with 14 bases between. There are 16 residues in the CDR3. The CDR3 is CASSPSPGSSNQPQHF. The CDR3 DNA reads as TGTGCCAGCAGCCCCTCCCCGGGGAGCAGCAATCAGCCCCAGCATTTT.

The V and J genes are TRBV7-8 and TRBJ2-1; 8 nucleotides match TRBD2. The germline CDR1 and CDR2 sequences are SGHVS and FQNEAQ. This CDR3 is 16 amino acids long. V lost 4 bases and J lost 12; bases outside the gene matches: 17. The DNA for the CDR3 is TGTGCCAGCAGCTCGGGACGGACTAGCTCTTGCAATCCGCAGTTCTTC. Translated, it gives CASSSGRTSSCNPQFF. Full variable domain (outside the CDR3, taken from reference TRBV7-8 and TRBJ2-1): GAGVSQSPRYKVAKRGQDVALRCDPISGHVSLFWYQQALGQGPEFLTYFQNEAQLDKSGLPSDRFFAERPEGSVSTLKIQRTQQEDSAVYLCASSSGRTSSCNPQFFGPGTRLTVL.

V gene TRBV20-1 combines with J gene TRBJ2-3; D possibly corresponds to TRBD2 (5 bases). Germline V lookup: CDR1 DFQATT, CDR2 SNEGSKA (reference sequence). The CDR3 extends over 10 amino acids. V lost 8 bases to trimming and J lost 5 bases, with 8 bases between them. The CDR3 spells CSPEVDTQYF. The CDR3 DNA sequence: TGCAGTCCGGAGGTAGATACGCAGTATTTT.

This clonotype was found many times. The V and J genes are TRBV6-2 or TRBV6-3 and TRBJ2-5; the D is unclear. This CDR3 spans 12 amino acids. Trimming pared 7 bases from V and 1 base from J, leaving 7 bases between. Germline CDR1 is MNHEY and CDR2 is SVGEGT. The chain's CDR3 is CASTDAQETQYF. The DNA of the CDR3 is TGTGCCAGCACGGACGCCCAAGAGACCCAGTACTTC.

Regarding this clonotype: The CDR3 ends on some other residue instead of the conserved phenylalanine or tryptophan, so this is likely a read error. V gene TRBV10-1 combines with J gene TRBJ2-5; no definite D call. Trimming took 3 bases from V and 6 from J, leaving 17 bases between them. The CDR3 is 15 amino acids. Germline values: CDR1 WNHNN, CDR2 SYGVQD (reference sequence). CDR3 in amino acids: CASSDLGSEEQTQYL. CDR3 sequence (DNA): TGCGCCAGCAGTGATCTTGGCAGCGAAGAGCAGACCCAGTACCTC.

Worth noting for this clonotype: Germline and junction disagree at one end, which may indicate a read error. CDR3 nucleotide sequence: TGTGCCAGCAGCGTGACGGGAGAGAACACTGAAGCTTTC. Translation: CASSVTGENTEAF. This chain connects TRBV7-2 to TRBJ2-7, with a weak D call TRBD2 (6 bases). Germline V lookup: CDR1 SGHTA, CDR2 FQGNSA. This CDR3 contains 13 residues.

This chain links TRBV7-9 with TRBJ1-5; D uncertain. V lost 5 bases and J lost 15, with 23 bases in between. This CDR3 spans 14 amino acids. Germline V gives CDR1 SEHNR, CDR2 FQNEAQ (reference sequence). CDR3 sequence (DNA): TGTGCCAGCAGCCCAGGTCGTAGCAATAACCCTGGGCATTTT. Translation gives CASSPGRSNNPGHF.

In this sample, this clonotype turned up many times. The rearrangement links TRBV25-1 to TRBJ1-2; no reliable D call. Between the trimmed V and J ends, which lost 3 bases and 3 bases, there was a span of 11 bases. This CDR3 has 14 residues. CDR1 and CDR2 from the germline V gene are MGHDK and SYGVNS. CDR3 region: CASSEREGHYGYTF. CDR3 nucleotides: TGTGCCAGCAGTGAGAGGGAGGGTCACTATGGCTACACCTTC.

Comment on this clonotype: The junction differs from germline at one of its ends, possibly a read error. The genes are TRBV20-1 and TRBJ2-1, with 7 positions matching TRBD2. Germline V gives CDR1 DFQATT, CDR2 SNEGSKA (reference sequence). The CDR3 loop spans 10 amino acids. The CDR3, as DNA: TGCAGTGCTAGAGGACTAGCCGCCATCTTC. This gives the protein CSARGLAAIF.

At least ten counts were recorded for this clonotype. The chain links TRBV7-2 to TRBJ2-5; 11 nucleotides agree with TRBD2. V dropped 1 base and J dropped 2; count of bases not matched to a gene: 9. Germline V gives CDR1 SGHTA, CDR2 FQGNSA. The CDR3 runs 18 residues. This CDR3 is CASSLVGLAGGSQETQYF. DNA for the CDR3: TGTGCCAGCAGCTTAGTAGGGCTAGCGGGGGGTTCACAAGAGACCCAGTACTTC.

The J gene is TRBJ1-2, the V gene TRBV11-2; perhaps TRBD1 as D (6 bases). The V end was cut by 5 bases, the J end by 7 bases, with 20 bases between. This CDR3 spans 15 amino acids. Germline V gives CDR1 SGHAT, CDR2 FQNNGV. CDR3 sequence (DNA): TGTGCCAGCAGCCCTGGGACACCTCGACACAGTGGCTACACCTTC. This encodes CASSPGTPRHSGYTF.

As regards this clonotype: This may stem from a read error, because a much larger clone lies one nucleotide away. The V gene is TRBV6-1, the J gene TRBJ1-1, with D hard to call. Germline loops: CDR1 MNHNS, CDR2 SASEGT. The length of the CDR3 is 12 residues. V lost 2 bases and J lost 11, with 12 bases in between. The CDR3 here is CASSESGQAAFF. The DNA for the CDR3 is TGTGCCAGCAGTGAAAGTGGGCAGGCCGCTTTCTTT.

This chain uses TRBV9 with TRBJ2-7; tentatively, D is TRBD1 (6 bases). The CDR3 covers 14 residues. Germline V gene data show CDR1 as SGDLS and CDR2 as YYNGEE. V was clipped by 1 base and J by 13 bases, with 21 bases between them. This chain's CDR3 is CASSVSGQYQENYF. DNA for the CDR3: TGTGCCAGCAGCGTATCCGGACAGTACCAAGAGAACTACTTC.

This clonotype has a count of ten or more. The chain is built from TRBV12-3 or TRBV12-4 and TRBJ2-7, with D possibly TRBD1 on 5 matching bases. Trimming removed 7 bases at V and 2 bases at J, with 9 bases between. The CDR3 loop spans 12 amino acids. The CDR3 region is CASTTTAYEQYF. CDR3 nucleotide sequence: TGTGCCAGCACTACGACAGCCTACGAGCAGTACTTC.

In the case of this clonotype: One junction end does not reproduce the germline sequence, and a read error may be involved. The chain couples TRBV7-7 to TRBJ2-3, with unresolved D. This CDR3 contains 14 residues. Germline CDR1 SSHAT, CDR2 FNYEAQ (reference sequence). As DNA, the CDR3 is TGTGCTAGCAGCTTAGGACCGAGCCCAGACACGCAGTATTTT. Protein sequence: CASSLGPSPDTQYF.

This clonotype was recorded at least ten times. The chain couples TRBV20-1 to TRBJ1-3; D unclear. The V gene lost 5 bases and the J gene lost 0 bases, with 11 bases spanning the gap. Germline-derived CDR1 and CDR2 are DFQATT and SNEGSKA (reference sequence). The CDR3 runs 14 residues. As DNA, the CDR3 is TGCAGTGCTGGGGAGGGCAACTCTGGAAACACCATATATTTT. Protein product: CSAGEGNSGNTIYF.

The chain joins TRBV7-2 to TRBJ1-6, with 9 bases identical to TRBD1. After removal of 6 bases from V and 15 bases from J, the junction contained 18 bases not matched to a gene. Germline V CDR1 and CDR2: SGHTA, FQGNSA. This CDR3 is built from 16 residues. This CDR3 reads CASRQFPGQGHEHLHF. In DNA, the CDR3 is TGTGCCAGCAGACAGTTTCCGGGACAGGGCCATGAGCACCTCCACTTT.

The chain joins TRBV28 to TRBJ2-1, with a tentative D call TRBD2 (5 bases). V was cut by 6 bases and J by 2 bases, with 11 bases left in between. The CDR3 is made up of 14 amino acids. Germline V gives CDR1 MDHEN, CDR2 SYDVKM. The CDR3 loop is CASRVSGTYNEQFF. The CDR3 bases are TGTGCCAGCAGGGTATCCGGGACCTACAATGAGCAGTTCTTC.

Worth noting for this clonotype: The conserved final phenylalanine or tryptophan is absent from the CDR3, which likely points to a read error. It is unclear where the CDR3 begins or ends on the DNA, so no DNA is shown, and the CDR3 is as TCRdb lists it. The J gene is TRBJ2-2, the V gene TRBV19; the table's D call TRBD2 went unverified against the DNA. Per germline, CDR1 LNHDA and CDR2 SQIVND (reference sequence). The CDR3 numbers 15 amino acids, ends counted. CDR3 sequence: CASSTEGPDEQFFGP.

The gene calls are TRBV7-2 and TRBJ1-2, with a weak D call TRBD1 (5 bases). This CDR3 region has 15 residues. V shed 5 bases and J shed 3 bases, with 16 bases lying between them. Germline assignment: CDR1 SGHTA and CDR2 FQGNSA. In DNA form, the CDR3 reads TGTGCCAGCAGCCTTGACAGTGGGGCGGACTATGGCTACACCTTC. Protein product: CASSLDSGADYGYTF.